The rows below give T cell receptor beta chains drawn from one sample of a study of blood T cell repertoires in COVID-19. The assay was immunoSEQ multiplex PCR, and TCRdb's table has in-frame clones only and misses some. The data hold about 250,000 clones, with about 85% observed a single time. Sequencing input: peripheral blood. The source of these receptors is a human donor with COVID-19, enrolled during active disease. The donor label of this sample is uncertain. CDR3s include the opening cysteine and the closing phenylalanine or tryptophan. Fields, in order: V gene, D gene, J gene, clone size, CDR3 protein, CDR3 DNA. A D gene is named only where the DNA matches it firmly. Clone size, where shown, is once, few, many, or a class for clones that have expanded.

>TRBV6-5|-|TRBJ1-1|-
CASTGPGAGNTEAFF
TGTGCCAGCACCGGTCCAGGGGCCGGGAACACTGAAGCTTTCTTT
>TRBV5-1|TRBD2|TRBJ2-7|-
CASSIDAGTSGTSEQYF
TGCGCCAGCAGCATAGATGCTGGGACTAGCGGGACTTCTGAGCAGTACTTC
>TRBV19|-|TRBJ1-1|-
CASSRTRARTEAFF
TGTGCCAGTAGCCGTACGAGGGCTCGGACTGAAGCTTTCTTT
>TRBV7-8|TRBD2|TRBJ2-1|-
CASSSLAAHNEQFF
TGTGCCAGCAGCTCTCTAGCGGCCCACAATGAGCAGTTCTTC
>TRBV9|TRBD1|TRBJ1-5|-
CASSYGQGNQPQHF
TGTGCCAGCAGCTACGGACAGGGGAATCAGCCCCAGCATTTT
>TRBV3-1/TRBV3-2|TRBD2|TRBJ2-7|few
CASRGASGAPGAYEQYF
TGTGCCAGCAGGGGGGCTAGCGGGGCCCCTGGGGCCTACGAGCAGTACTTC
>TRBV7-7|TRBD1|TRBJ2-1|-
CASSRFSGTVNNEQFF
TGTGCTAGCAGCCGATTTTCGGGGACAGTGAACAATGAGCAGTTCTTC
>TRBV27|-|TRBJ2-3|-
CASSWTAPSINYGDTQYF
TGTGCCAGCAGTTGGACAGCCCCCTCCATCAACTATGGGGATACGCAGTATTTT
>TRBV7-3|-|TRBJ1-6|-
CASSLGGELSPLHF
TGTGCCAGCAGCTTAGGCGGGGAACTATCACCCCTCCACTTT
>TRBV7-3|TRBD2|TRBJ2-2|-
CASSLGTSPTGELFF
TGTGCCAGCAGCTTAGGGACTAGCCCCACCGGGGAGCTGTTTTTT
>TRBV19|-|TRBJ2-5|-
CASRKNGGTETQYF
TGTGCCAGTCGGAAAAACGGGGGTACGGAGACCCAGTACTTC
>TRBV28|-|TRBJ1-3|-
CASSPGGGLILGNTIYF
TGTGCCAGCAGCCCCGGGGGGGGGCTGATCCTCGGAAACACCATATATTTT
>TRBV6-4|TRBD1|TRBJ2-7|-
CASSVGTGATYEQYF
TGTGCCAGCAGTGTGGGGACAGGGGCTACCTACGAGCAGTACTTC
>TRBV28|-|TRBJ2-3|-
CASSLQSTDTQYF
TGTGCCAGCAGTTTACAATCCACAGATACGCAGTATTTT
>TRBV2|TRBD1|TRBJ2-5|-
CASSGTGGQETQYF
TGTGCCAGCAGTGGGACAGGGGGGCAAGAGACCCAGTACTTC
>TRBV9|-|TRBJ1-1|once
CASSVDLRDNTEAFF
TGTGCCAGCAGCGTAGATTTGAGGGATAACACTGAAGCTTTCTTT
>TRBV28|TRBD1|TRBJ2-7|-
CASSLDRGMQYF
TGTGCCAGCAGTTTAGACAGGGGCATGCAGTACTTC
>TRBV3-1/TRBV3-2|TRBD1|TRBJ1-4|once
CASSQRDRGNEKLFF
TGTGCCAGCAGCCAACGGGACAGGGGGAATGAAAAACTGTTTTTT
>TRBV27|TRBD1|TRBJ1-2|once
CASSPGTVRGYGYTF
TGTGCCAGCAGTCCCGGGACAGTTCGAGGCTATGGCTACACCTTC
>TRBV7-9|-|TRBJ1-2|few
CASSSSGVNYGYTF
TGTGCCAGCAGCTCGTCGGGGGTAAACTATGGCTACACCTTC
>TRBV7-4|-|TRBJ1-5|-
CASSRQVTLLSNQPQHF
TGTGCCAGCAGCCGACAGGTAACGCTCCTCAGCAATCAGCCCCAGCATTTT
>TRBV19|TRBD1|TRBJ2-5|-
CASSSLGQGYQETQYF
TGTGCCAGTAGTTCCTTGGGACAGGGGTACCAAGAGACCCAGTACTTC
>TRBV7-2|TRBD2|TRBJ2-3|-
CASGRADTQYF
TGTGCCAGCGGGAGGGCAGATACGCAGTATTTT
>TRBV9|TRBD2|TRBJ2-1|-
CASSVAVLAGNEQFF
TGTGCCAGCAGCGTAGCAGTGCTAGCGGGGAATGAGCAGTTCTTC
>TRBV10-3|-|TRBJ2-5|few
CAISIRGGGETQYF
TGTGCCATCAGTATAAGAGGGGGTGGTGAGACCCAGTACTTC
>TRBV27|-|TRBJ2-2|many
CASSRTANTGELFF
TGTGCCAGCTCCCGGACAGCTAACACCGGGGAGCTGTTTTTT
>TRBV28|-|TRBJ1-5|-
CASSPRIRISNQPQHF
TGTGCCAGCAGTCCCCGTATCCGTATAAGCAATCAGCCCCAGCATTTT
>TRBV3-1/TRBV3-2|-|TRBJ1-3|-
CASSQETGTGNTIYF
TGTGCCAGCAGCCAAGAAACAGGGACTGGAAACACCATATATTTT
>TRBV19|-|TRBJ1-2|-
CASSIVGQSPRGAYGYTF
TGTGCCAGTAGTATAGTCGGACAGTCACCACGAGGGGCATATGGCTACACCTTC
>TRBV7-8|-|TRBJ2-1|once
CASSSLRGSSYNEQFF
TGTGCCAGCAGCTCTCTGAGGGGGAGCTCCTACAATGAGCAGTTCTTC
>TRBV5-6|-|TRBJ1-1|-
CASSFTELVRNTEAFF
TGTGCCAGCAGCTTTACCGAGCTAGTTCGGAACACTGAAGCTTTCTTT
>TRBV25-1|TRBD1|TRBJ1-6|-
CASSDWTGYNSPLHF
TGTGCCAGCAGTGACTGGACAGGTTATAATTCACCCCTCCACTTT
>TRBV6-6|TRBD1|TRBJ1-2|-
CASSSTGAANYGYTF
TGTGCCAGCAGTTCGACAGGGGCCGCTAACTATGGCTACACCTTC
>TRBV3-1/TRBV3-2|TRBD2|TRBJ2-3|-
CAISGTSGRSGESTDTQYF
TGTGCCATTTCGGGGACTAGCGGGAGAAGTGGCGAAAGCACAGATACGCAGTATTTT
>TRBV7-3|-|TRBJ2-3|-
CASSLRLDGADTQYF
TGTGCCAGCAGCTTAAGACTAGATGGCGCAGATACGCAGTATTTT
>TRBV7-8|-|TRBJ1-2|-
CAGLKDSDNYGYTF
TGTGCCGGACTCAAGGACAGCGATAACTATGGCTACACCTTC
>TRBV15|-|TRBJ2-7|-
CATSAVAYSYEQYF
TGTGCCACCAGCGCCGTAGCCTACTCCTACGAGCAGTACTTC
>TRBV30|-|TRBJ2-3|-
CAWSPLRLGTDTQYF
TGTGCCTGGAGTCCACTCCGCCTGGGCACAGATACGCAGTATTTT
>TRBV9|-|TRBJ1-2|-
CASSVGGYGYTF
TGTGCCAGCAGCGTGGGGGGCTATGGCTACACCTTC
>TRBV7-8|-|TRBJ2-3|few
CASSNSSFGTQYF
TGTGCCAGCAGCAACTCTAGTTTTGGTACGCAGTATTTT
>TRBV10-3|-|TRBJ1-1|-
CAISRALNTEAFF
TGTGCCATCAGCAGGGCATTGAACACTGAAGCTTTCTTT